This T cell receptor beta chain was sequenced in a study of blood T cell repertoires in COVID-19 (TCRdb year 2020). Background on the whole study: Samples covering the acute and convalescent phases of COVID-19 were provided by collaborators in the United States, Italy and Spain. Samples were obtained from the ongoing ImmuneRACE study (first 160 participants) and from approximately 1,200 subjects provided by 6 global collaborators. The repertoires were released in a freely available public database meant as a resource for research on the immune response to SARS-CoV-2. Sample metadata almost always included a de-identified subject ID, COVID-19 status, age in years and sex. Where available, HLA class I and class II types were taken from metadata supplied by the sample provider and were not determined by assay-based typing. The prospective study material was composed of cDNA or gDNA derived from T cells, B-cell-depleted T cells, or PBMCs. Deeply sampled blood TCRbeta repertoires from subjects exposed to, actively infected with, or recovered from COVID-19 were included in the dataset. What the study reported, not specific to this receptor: How much clinical and demographic metadata was included differed by source and by participant, and the metadata was provided uncurated.

About this clone: The specificity of this receptor is unknown. Nothing much larger sits one base from this clone, and base qualities are not available.

Each collaborating institution followed its own protocols to collect whole blood in K2EDTA tubes. For TCRbeta analysis, collaborators shipped samples as frozen whole blood, isolated PBMCs, or DNA extracted from either of those sample types. TCRbeta CDR3 regions were amplified from genomic DNA using the immunoSEQ Assay, a bias-controlled multiplex PCR. The authors' analysis ran thus. Within the assay, amplification of reference gene primers was used to estimate how many nucleated cells each sample contained. To quantify the absolute abundance of each unique TCRbeta CDR3 rearrangement, sequence reads were collapsed and filtered. Productive Simpson clonality was computed per sample as the square root of Simpson's diversity index over productive rearrangements. The table comes from immuneACCESS by way of TCRdb, which keeps in-frame sequences with V and J called. Part of the clones is missing from these tables; in studies checked, under half for an unresolved V gene and the rest for unknown reasons. From that table come the V and J calls and clone size; the DNA was used to work out D and trimming. Across this sample there are 200,000 to 250,000 clones, with 80% to 90% seen only once. The ten largest clones take up 15% to 20% of the sample.

The CDR3 sequence holds 15 residues, the cysteine and phenylalanine included. The entry retains the CDR3 DNA only, 45 bases that are in frame from base 1. Reading the germline V gene gives CDR1 KGHSH and CDR2 LQKENI. V is pruned by 5 bases and J by 0 bases, leaving 2 bases of the junction without a gene match. The TCR sequence derives from a woman at least 80 years old with active or convalescent COVID-19. The sample comprised peripheral blood. The chain links TRBV18 with TRBJ1-3, with 9 central nucleotides matching TRBD1. The CDR3 amino acid sequence is: CASSEDRGSGNTIYF. The DNA sequence is given as TGTGCCAGCTCAGAGGACAGGGGCTCTGGAAACACCATATATTTT.